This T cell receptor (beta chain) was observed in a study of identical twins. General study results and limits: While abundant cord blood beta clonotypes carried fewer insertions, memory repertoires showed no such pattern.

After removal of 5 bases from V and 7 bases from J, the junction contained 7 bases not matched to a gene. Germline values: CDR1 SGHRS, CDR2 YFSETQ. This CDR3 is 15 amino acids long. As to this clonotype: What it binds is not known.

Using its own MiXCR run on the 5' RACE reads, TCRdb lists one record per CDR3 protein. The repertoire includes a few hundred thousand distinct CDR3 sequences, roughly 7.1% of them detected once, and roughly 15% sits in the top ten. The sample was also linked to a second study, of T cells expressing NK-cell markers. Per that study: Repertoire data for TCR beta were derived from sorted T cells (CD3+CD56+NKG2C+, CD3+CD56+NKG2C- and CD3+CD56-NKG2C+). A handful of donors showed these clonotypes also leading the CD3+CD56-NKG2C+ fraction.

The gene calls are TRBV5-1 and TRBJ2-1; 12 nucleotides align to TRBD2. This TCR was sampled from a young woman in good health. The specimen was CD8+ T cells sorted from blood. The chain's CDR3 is CASRYGLAGWNEQFF. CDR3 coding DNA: TGCGCCAGCAGATACGGACTAGCGGGATGGAATGAGCAGTTCTTC. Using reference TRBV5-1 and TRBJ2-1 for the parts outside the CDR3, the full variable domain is KAGVTQTPRYLIKTRGQQVTLSCSPISGHRSVSWYQQTPGQGLQFLFEYFSETQRNKGNFPGRFSGRQFSNSRSEMNVSTLELGDSALYLCASRYGLAGWNEQFFGPGTRLTVL.